The rows below give T cell receptor beta chains drawn from one sample of a study of blood T cell repertoires in COVID-19. Sequenced by immunoSEQ multiplex PCR; TCRdb stores in-frame clones only, minus some. This sample has a few hundred thousand clones, with about 80% found just once. The sample was PBMCs or T cells enriched from blood (not recorded which). Receptors were obtained from a woman between 40 and 55 years old with acute COVID-19. The CDR3 runs from the conserved cysteine through the conserved F or W. A D gene is named only where the DNA matches it firmly. Clone sizes are given selectively: once, few, many, or a class where the clone is expanded.

>TRBJ2-1|TRBV5-1|NA|NA
TGCGCCAGCAGCTTGGCCGCTCACTACCAAAGTGAGCAGTTCTTC
CASSLAAHYQSEQFF
>TRBJ2-7|TRBV6-1|NA|NA
TGTGCCAGCAGTGAACATTTCCAGGTCGAGCAGTACTTC
CASSEHFQVEQYF
>TRBJ1-2|TRBV24-1|TRBD1|NA
TGTGCCACCAGTGACACAGGGACAGCCCGTGGCTACACCTTC
CATSDTGTARGYTF
>TRBJ1-6|TRBV30|NA|NA
TGTGCCTGGAGTGTACTCGGGTACAATTCACCCCTCCACTTT
CAWSVLGYNSPLHF
>TRBJ1-6|TRBV5-5|NA|NA
TGTGCCAGCAGTGATGTGGGGAGGGGAGTTAATTCACCCCTCCACTTT
CASSDVGRGVNSPLHF
>TRBJ2-1|TRBV7-9|NA|few
TGTGCCAGCAGCTTAGTGGAGCTCAATGAGCAGTTCTTC
CASSLVELNEQFF
>TRBJ1-1|TRBV6-5|NA|NA
TGTGCCAGCAGTTACTCAGGAGTCACTGAAGCTTTCTTT
CASSYSGVTEAFF
>TRBJ1-6|TRBV19|TRBD1|NA
TGTGCCAGTAGTCCCAGGGGGTCCGCCTATAATTCACCCCTCCACTTT
CASSPRGSAYNSPLHF
>TRBJ1-2|TRBV5-6|NA|NA
TGTGCCAGCAGTCGGACACGTTATGGCTACACCTTC
CASSRTRYGYTF
>TRBJ2-1|TRBV12-3/TRBV12-4|NA|NA
TGTGCCAGCAAAAAGGGGTTCAATGAGCAGTTCTTC
CASKKGFNEQFF
>TRBJ2-7|TRBV9|TRBD1|NA
TGTGCCAGCAGCGGCAGGACAGGGGAATACGAGCAGTACTTC
CASSGRTGEYEQYF
>TRBJ1-4|TRBV5-4|NA|NA
TGTGCCAGCAGCTTAGATCCAGGGGAAAAACTGTTTTTT
CASSLDPGEKLFF
>TRBJ2-4|TRBV27|NA|NA
TGTGCCAGCAGGGAACCTGGACAGCACAAAAACATTCAGTACTTC
CASREPGQHKNIQYF
>TRBJ1-2|TRBV29-1|NA|NA
TGCAGCGTTGAAGCCTTCCCCTCCTATGGCTACACCTTC
CSVEAFPSYGYTF
>TRBJ2-5|TRBV5-1|TRBD2|many
TGCGCCACCTCTCCCGCGGGAGGGGAGACCCAGTACTTC
CATSPAGGETQYF
>TRBJ1-3|TRBV2|TRBD1|NA
TGTGCCAGCAGTGCTGGCAGGGGGCGAATAAACACCATATATTTT
CASSAGRGRINTIYF
>TRBJ1-2|TRBV6-1|NA|NA
TGTGCCAGCAGTGAACGAGTGCGGGGCTACACCTTC
CASSERVRGYTF
>TRBJ2-3|TRBV30|NA|NA
TGTGCCTGGAGTCCCCAGGGGAGGGAAGCAGATACGCAGTATTTT
CAWSPQGREADTQYF
>TRBJ2-7|TRBV6-5|NA|NA
TGTGCCAGCACCGGGACACTTTACGAGCAGTACTTC
CASTGTLYEQYF
>TRBJ1-1|TRBV9|NA|NA
TGTGCCAGCAGCGTAGCCACAACGGGCACTGAAGCTTTCTTT
CASSVATTGTEAFF
>TRBJ1-4|TRBV6-6|NA|NA
TGTGCCAGCAGTCCATCCACATGGGTCGGAGGGGAAAAACTGTTTTTT
CASSPSTWVGGEKLFF
>TRBJ1-2|TRBV6-5|NA|once
TGTGCCAGCAGGGTCAACCCGGCGGGTGGCTACACCTTC
CASRVNPAGGYTF
>TRBJ2-3|TRBV6-5|TRBD1|NA
TGTGCCAGCAGCCGGACAGGGGGCACAGATACGCAGTATTTT
CASSRTGGTDTQYF
>TRBJ2-3|TRBV6-2/TRBV6-3|TRBD2|NA
TGTGCCAGCAGTTACGGGTCTAGCGGCAGCACAGATACGCAGTATTTT
CASSYGSSGSTDTQYF
>TRBJ1-5|TRBV5-1|TRBD1|once
TGCGCCAGCAGCTTGGTGCCAGGGGGAGTCTATCAGCCCCAGCATTTT
CASSLVPGGVYQPQHF
>TRBJ2-7|TRBV29-1|TRBD1|few
TGCAGCGTATCGACAGGGGGCCCCTACGAGCAGTACTTC
CSVSTGGPYEQYF
>TRBJ2-2|TRBV14|NA|NA
TGTGCCAGCAGCGACTACCGGGGAACCGGGGAGCTGTTTTTT
CASSDYRGTGELFF
>TRBJ2-2|TRBV27|NA|NA
TGTGCCAGCAGTCCGAAGGGGGTTCCGAACGTCGGGGAGCTGTTTTTT
CASSPKGVPNVGELFF
>TRBJ2-3|TRBV2|NA|once
TGTGCCAGCAGTGAATCTAGCAGCACAGATACGCAGTATTTT
CASSESSSTDTQYF
>TRBJ2-5|TRBV9|TRBD1|NA
TGTGCCAGCAGCTCATACAGGGGGCCAGAGACCCAGTACTTC
CASSSYRGPETQYF
>TRBJ1-5|TRBV10-3|NA|few
TGTGCCATCACGGTCTGGGCAGCTTATAGCAATCAGCCCCAGCATTTT
CAITVWAAYSNQPQHF
>TRBJ1-2|TRBV29-1|TRBD1|NA
TGCAGCGTTGAAGGGACAGGGGGCTATGGCTACACCTTC
CSVEGTGGYGYTF
>TRBJ1-4|TRBV28|NA|once
TGTGCCAGCATCGATACAGGTGAAAAACTGTTTTTT
CASIDTGEKLFF
>TRBJ2-5|TRBV30|TRBD2|NA
TGTGCCTGGAGTAATGGACTAGCGGGGGGTCAAGAGACCCAGTACTTC
CAWSNGLAGGQETQYF
>TRBJ2-1|TRBV7-3|TRBD1|NA
TGTGCCAGCAGCCGGACAGGGGGGGCATACAATGAGCAGTTCTTC
CASSRTGGAYNEQFF
>TRBJ2-1|TRBV5-1|TRBD2|NA
TGCGCCAGCAGCTTGGAGGCCCCGGGGGGAGTCTTC
CASSLEAPGGVF
>TRBJ2-1|TRBV5-1|TRBD2|NA
TGCGCCAGCAGCTTGGAGGGGACTAGCGGGAGCGCCGAGCAGTTCTTC
CASSLEGTSGSAEQFF